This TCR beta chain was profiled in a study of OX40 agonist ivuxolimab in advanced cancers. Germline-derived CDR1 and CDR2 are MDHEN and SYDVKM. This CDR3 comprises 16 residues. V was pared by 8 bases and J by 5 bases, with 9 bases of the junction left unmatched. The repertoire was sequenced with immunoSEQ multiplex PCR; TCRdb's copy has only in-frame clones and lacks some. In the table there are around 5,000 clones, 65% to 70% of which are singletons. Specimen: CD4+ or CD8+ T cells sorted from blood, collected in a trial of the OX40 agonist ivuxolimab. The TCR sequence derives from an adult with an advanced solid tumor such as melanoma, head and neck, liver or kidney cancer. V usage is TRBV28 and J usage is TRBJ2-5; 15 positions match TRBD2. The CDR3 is CASGLGLAGGSETQYF. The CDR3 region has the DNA TGTGCCAGCGGACTGGGACTAGCGGGGGGTTCGGAGACCCAGTACTTC.